Listed below are T cell receptor beta chains from one sample, sequenced in a study of circulating and synovial CD4+ cells in juvenile arthritis. TCRdb's copy holds only in-frame clones and misses some; the assay was immunoSEQ multiplex PCR. The repertoire includes 34,000 or so clones, around 96% of them detected once, and approximately 0.7% sits in the top ten. The sequenced sample consisted of CD4+ T cells from blood. The origin of the receptors is a human donor with juvenile idiopathic arthritis. Both conserved end residues are part of each CDR3. The D gene is left open where the match is weak. A row's size may be missing; if present it is once, few, many or a size class.

clone_size: .; j_call: TRBJ2-3; v_call: TRBV6-5; cdr3_length: 14; d_call: .; cdr3_aa: CASAQRGSTDTQYF; cdr3_nt: TGTGCCAGTGCTCAGCGAGGGAGCACAGATACGCAGTATTTT
clone_size: .; j_call: TRBJ2-7; v_call: TRBV6-6; cdr3_length: 13; d_call: .; cdr3_aa: CASTKPREYEQYF; cdr3_nt: TGTGCCAGCACCAAACCCCGGGAGTACGAGCAGTACTTC
clone_size: .; j_call: TRBJ1-5; v_call: TRBV7-2; cdr3_length: 16; d_call: .; cdr3_aa: CASRLHQAGVHQPQHF; cdr3_nt: TGTGCCAGCAGGCTTCACCAGGCGGGGGTGCATCAGCCCCAGCATTTT
clone_size: .; j_call: TRBJ1-1; v_call: TRBV2; cdr3_length: 12; d_call: TRBD1; cdr3_aa: CASGTGNTEAFF; cdr3_nt: TGTGCCAGCGGGACAGGGAACACTGAAGCTTTCTTT
clone_size: .; j_call: TRBJ1-6; v_call: TRBV4-1; cdr3_length: 14; d_call: .; cdr3_aa: CASSQTVGLSPLHF; cdr3_nt: TGCGCCAGCAGCCAAACAGTGGGGCTTTCACCCCTCCACTTT
clone_size: .; j_call: TRBJ1-5; v_call: TRBV15; cdr3_length: 14; d_call: TRBD1; cdr3_aa: CATSSTGANQPQHF; cdr3_nt: TGTGCCACCAGCTCCACAGGGGCCAATCAGCCCCAGCATTTT
clone_size: .; j_call: TRBJ1-4; v_call: TRBV18; cdr3_length: 13; d_call: .; cdr3_aa: CASSQSGEEKLFF; cdr3_nt: TGTGCCAGCTCACAGTCAGGTGAAGAAAAACTGTTTTTT
clone_size: .; j_call: TRBJ2-2; v_call: TRBV7-9; cdr3_length: 17; d_call: .; cdr3_aa: CASSLAKALGATGELFF; cdr3_nt: TGTGCCAGCAGCTTAGCGAAGGCGCTAGGGGCCACCGGGGAGCTGTTTTTT
clone_size: once; j_call: TRBJ2-3; v_call: TRBV2; cdr3_length: 14; d_call: .; cdr3_aa: CASHRSGSTDTQYF; cdr3_nt: TGTGCCAGCCACAGGTCTGGGAGCACAGATACGCAGTATTTT
clone_size: .; j_call: TRBJ2-4; v_call: TRBV4-3; cdr3_length: 16; d_call: TRBD1; cdr3_aa: CASSQSPGGAGNIQYF; cdr3_nt: TGCGCCAGCAGCCAATCCCCAGGGGGCGCGGGAAACATTCAGTACTTC
clone_size: .; j_call: TRBJ2-7; v_call: TRBV9; cdr3_length: 16; d_call: .; cdr3_aa: CASSEGGGGHTYEQYF; cdr3_nt: TGTGCCAGCAGCGAGGGGGGCGGGGGACATACCTACGAGCAGTACTTC
clone_size: .; j_call: TRBJ2-2; v_call: TRBV5-6; cdr3_length: 17; d_call: TRBD1; cdr3_aa: CASSLALTGVGTGELFF; cdr3_nt: TGTGCCAGCAGCTTGGCCTTGACAGGGGTAGGCACCGGGGAGCTGTTTTTT
clone_size: .; j_call: TRBJ2-2; v_call: TRBV12-5; cdr3_length: 17; d_call: TRBD1; cdr3_aa: CASGLALGQGDTGELFF; cdr3_nt: TGTGCTAGTGGTTTGGCGTTGGGACAGGGGGACACCGGGGAGCTGTTTTTT
clone_size: few; j_call: TRBJ1-4; v_call: TRBV19; cdr3_length: 13; d_call: TRBD1; cdr3_aa: CAGGARGDEKLFF; cdr3_nt: TGTGCTGGTGGGGCCAGGGGGGACGAAAAACTGTTTTTT
clone_size: .; j_call: TRBJ1-1; v_call: TRBV7-8; cdr3_length: 15; d_call: TRBD1; cdr3_aa: CASKQQGTVNTEAFF; cdr3_nt: TGTGCCAGCAAACAACAGGGGACAGTTAACACTGAAGCTTTCTTT
clone_size: .; j_call: TRBJ2-6; v_call: TRBV10-3; cdr3_length: 16; d_call: .; cdr3_aa: CAISNFSSSGANVLTF; cdr3_nt: TGTGCCATCAGTAATTTTAGCAGCTCTGGGGCCAACGTCCTGACTTTC
clone_size: .; j_call: TRBJ2-7; v_call: TRBV7-2; cdr3_length: 12; d_call: .; cdr3_aa: CASSLLRDEQYF; cdr3_nt: TGTGCCAGCAGCCTACTCCGGGACGAGCAGTACTTC
clone_size: .; j_call: TRBJ2-3; v_call: TRBV5-4; cdr3_length: 16; d_call: TRBD2; cdr3_aa: CASSSEWGGMTDTQYF; cdr3_nt: TGTGCCAGCAGCTCGGAATGGGGGGGGATGACAGATACGCAGTATTTT
clone_size: .; j_call: TRBJ2-5; v_call: TRBV6-5; cdr3_length: 14; d_call: .; cdr3_aa: CASSLGGGRETQYF; cdr3_nt: TGTGCCAGCAGCCTCGGAGGGGGCAGGGAGACCCAGTACTTC
clone_size: .; j_call: TRBJ2-7; v_call: TRBV7-6; cdr3_length: 17; d_call: TRBD1; cdr3_aa: CASSLGPTGARSYEQYF; cdr3_nt: TGTGCCAGCAGCTTAGGTCCGACAGGGGCCCGTTCCTACGAGCAGTACTTC
clone_size: .; j_call: TRBJ1-3; v_call: TRBV27; cdr3_length: 14; d_call: .; cdr3_aa: CASSPLYSGNTIYF; cdr3_nt: TGTGCCAGCAGCCCACTCTACTCTGGAAACACCATATATTTT
clone_size: .; j_call: TRBJ1-2; v_call: TRBV4-3; cdr3_length: 16; d_call: .; cdr3_aa: CASSQDWGGSNYGYTF; cdr3_nt: TGCGCCAGCAGCCAAGATTGGGGAGGGTCTAACTATGGCTACACCTTC
clone_size: .; j_call: TRBJ1-2; v_call: TRBV4-3; cdr3_length: 15; d_call: .; cdr3_aa: CASSPTARGLYGYTF; cdr3_nt: TGCGCCAGCAGCCCGACGGCTCGGGGATTATACGGCTACACCTTC
clone_size: few; j_call: TRBJ1-1; v_call: TRBV4-3; cdr3_length: 16; d_call: TRBD1; cdr3_aa: CASSQESAGGNTEAFF; cdr3_nt: TGCGCCAGCAGCCAAGAATCCGCAGGGGGGAACACTGAAGCTTTCTTT
clone_size: .; j_call: TRBJ1-2; v_call: TRBV4-2; cdr3_length: 15; d_call: .; cdr3_aa: CASSQEKELNYGYTF; cdr3_nt: TGTGCCAGCAGCCAAGAAAAGGAGCTAAACTATGGCTACACCTTC
clone_size: .; j_call: TRBJ2-2; v_call: TRBV5-1; cdr3_length: 18; d_call: TRBD2; cdr3_aa: CASSVTGTSGVFAGELFF; cdr3_nt: TGCGCCAGCAGCGTTACCGGGACTAGCGGGGTTTTTGCCGGGGAGCTGTTTTTT
clone_size: .; j_call: TRBJ1-1; v_call: TRBV5-1; cdr3_length: 16; d_call: .; cdr3_aa: CASSWPGGSMNTEAFF; cdr3_nt: TGCGCCAGCAGCTGGCCGGGAGGCAGCATGAACACTGAAGCTTTCTTT
clone_size: once; j_call: TRBJ1-3; v_call: TRBV27; cdr3_length: 17; d_call: .; cdr3_aa: CASSPSRGFSSGNTIYF; cdr3_nt: TGTGCCAGCAGTCCCTCGAGGGGGTTCAGCTCTGGAAACACCATATATTTT
clone_size: .; j_call: TRBJ2-7; v_call: TRBV7-2; cdr3_length: 13; d_call: .; cdr3_aa: CASSLAQFYEQYF; cdr3_nt: TGTGCCAGCAGCTTGGCACAGTTCTACGAGCAGTACTTC
clone_size: once; j_call: TRBJ1-5; v_call: TRBV25-1; cdr3_length: 16; d_call: .; cdr3_aa: CASSEYSFQGNQPQHF; cdr3_nt: TGTGCCAGCAGTGAATATAGCTTCCAGGGAAATCAGCCCCAGCATTTT
clone_size: .; j_call: TRBJ2-7; v_call: TRBV7-9; cdr3_length: 14; d_call: TRBD1; cdr3_aa: CASSSGTGTYEQYF; cdr3_nt: TGTGCCAGCAGCTCCGGGACAGGGACCTACGAGCAGTACTTC
clone_size: once; j_call: TRBJ1-5; v_call: TRBV6-1; cdr3_length: 15; d_call: .; cdr3_aa: CASGPRGYSNQPQHF; cdr3_nt: TGTGCCAGCGGGCCCAGGGGTTATAGCAATCAGCCCCAGCATTTT
clone_size: .; j_call: TRBJ2-3; v_call: TRBV4-3; cdr3_length: 14; d_call: .; cdr3_aa: CASSHRAVRDTQYF; cdr3_nt: TGCGCCAGCAGCCACAGGGCGGTTAGGGATACGCAGTATTTT
clone_size: .; j_call: TRBJ1-1; v_call: TRBV14; cdr3_length: 16; d_call: .; cdr3_aa: CASSQVGRSVNTEAFF; cdr3_nt: TGTGCCAGCAGCCAAGTGGGGCGTTCAGTGAACACTGAAGCTTTCTTT
clone_size: .; j_call: TRBJ1-6; v_call: TRBV6-4; cdr3_length: 14; d_call: .; cdr3_aa: CASSLDSYNSPLHF; cdr3_nt: TGTGCCAGCAGTTTGGACAGCTATAATTCACCCCTCCACTTT
clone_size: .; j_call: TRBJ2-7; v_call: TRBV7-2; cdr3_length: 15; d_call: TRBD1; cdr3_aa: CASSLAGGQGNEQYF; cdr3_nt: TGTGCCAGCAGCTTAGCGGGAGGACAGGGCAACGAGCAGTACTTC
clone_size: .; j_call: TRBJ1-2; v_call: TRBV7-9; cdr3_length: 16; d_call: TRBD1; cdr3_aa: CASSPEGRQGAWGYTF; cdr3_nt: TGTGCCAGCAGCCCCGAGGGGAGACAGGGGGCCTGGGGCTACACCTTC
clone_size: .; j_call: TRBJ1-1; v_call: TRBV15; cdr3_length: 15; d_call: TRBD1; cdr3_aa: CATSRGGGAGTEAFF; cdr3_nt: TGTGCCACCAGCAGAGGAGGGGGCGCAGGCACTGAAGCTTTCTTT
clone_size: .; j_call: TRBJ2-1; v_call: TRBV7-2; cdr3_length: 14; d_call: TRBD2; cdr3_aa: CASFSLGGYNEQFF; cdr3_nt: TGTGCCAGTTTCAGCCTGGGAGGGTACAATGAGCAGTTCTTC
clone_size: .; j_call: TRBJ2-2; v_call: TRBV19; cdr3_length: 13; d_call: .; cdr3_aa: CATKDRTTGELFF; cdr3_nt: TGTGCCACCAAGGACAGAACCACCGGGGAGCTGTTTTTT
clone_size: .; j_call: TRBJ2-2; v_call: TRBV5-4; cdr3_length: 18; d_call: TRBD1; cdr3_aa: CASSSGLGTGANTGELFF; cdr3_nt: TGTGCCAGCAGCTCCGGGTTGGGGACAGGGGCGAACACCGGGGAGCTGTTTTTT
clone_size: few; j_call: TRBJ1-3; v_call: TRBV18; cdr3_length: 14; d_call: TRBD1; cdr3_aa: CASSPDRAGNTIYF; cdr3_nt: TGTGCCAGCTCACCCGACAGGGCTGGAAACACCATATATTTT
clone_size: .; j_call: TRBJ2-3; v_call: TRBV7-9; cdr3_length: 16; d_call: TRBD1; cdr3_aa: CASSPSRGRLTDTQYF; cdr3_nt: TGTGCCAGCAGCCCGTCCAGGGGGCGACTCACAGATACGCAGTATTTT
clone_size: .; j_call: TRBJ1-5; v_call: TRBV7-6; cdr3_length: 13; d_call: .; cdr3_aa: CASSLSVGQPQHF; cdr3_nt: TGTGCCAGCAGCTTATCCGTCGGTCAGCCCCAGCATTTT
clone_size: .; j_call: TRBJ1-2; v_call: TRBV11-3; cdr3_length: 13; d_call: .; cdr3_aa: CASSLSQGGGYTF; cdr3_nt: TGTGCCAGCAGCTTATCACAGGGTGGCGGCTACACCTTC
clone_size: .; j_call: TRBJ2-2; v_call: TRBV25-1; cdr3_length: 16; d_call: .; cdr3_aa: CASSAIGGGATGELFF; cdr3_nt: TGTGCCAGCAGTGCCATAGGAGGGGGCGCCACCGGGGAGCTGTTTTTT
clone_size: once; j_call: TRBJ1-4; v_call: TRBV4-2; cdr3_length: 15; d_call: .; cdr3_aa: CASSRRRELNEKLFF; cdr3_nt: TGTGCCAGCAGCCGGAGGAGAGAATTAAATGAAAAACTGTTTTTT
clone_size: once; j_call: TRBJ2-7; v_call: TRBV19; cdr3_length: 15; d_call: TRBD1; cdr3_aa: CASSDLGQGLGEQYF; cdr3_nt: TGTGCCAGTAGTGACCTTGGACAGGGGCTCGGCGAGCAGTACTTC
clone_size: .; j_call: TRBJ1-5; v_call: TRBV7-2; cdr3_length: 16; d_call: .; cdr3_aa: CASSLDTGDSNQPQHF; cdr3_nt: TGTGCCAGCAGCTTAGATACAGGTGATAGCAATCAGCCCCAGCATTTT
clone_size: .; j_call: TRBJ2-2; v_call: TRBV4-1; cdr3_length: 15; d_call: .; cdr3_aa: CASSLRGGGSGELFF; cdr3_nt: TGCGCCAGCAGCCTCCGTGGTGGGGGCTCCGGGGAGCTGTTTTTT
clone_size: .; j_call: TRBJ2-7; v_call: TRBV7-2; cdr3_length: 14; d_call: TRBD1; cdr3_aa: CASSVDRGPYEQYF; cdr3_nt: TGTGCCAGCAGCGTAGACAGGGGCCCTTACGAGCAGTACTTC
clone_size: once; j_call: TRBJ1-4; v_call: TRBV7-3; cdr3_length: 15; d_call: TRBD1; cdr3_aa: CASSQTAGDRGCVFF; cdr3_nt: TGTGCCAGCAGCCAAACCGCGGGGGACAGGGGTTGTGTGTTTTTT
clone_size: .; j_call: TRBJ2-2; v_call: TRBV23-1; cdr3_length: 18; d_call: TRBD1; cdr3_aa: CASPLGGTGAFHGGELFF; cdr3_nt: TGCGCCAGCCCCCTGGGAGGGACAGGGGCTTTTCATGGCGGGGAGCTGTTTTTT
clone_size: .; j_call: TRBJ1-2; v_call: TRBV7-8; cdr3_length: 14; d_call: TRBD1; cdr3_aa: CASAYTTGAYGYTF; cdr3_nt: TGTGCCAGCGCGTACACGACAGGGGCCTATGGCTACACCTTC
clone_size: .; j_call: TRBJ2-3; v_call: TRBV7-3; cdr3_length: 14; d_call: TRBD2; cdr3_aa: CASSDSGGGDTQYF; cdr3_nt: TGTGCCAGCAGCGATAGCGGGGGGGGTGATACGCAGTATTTT
clone_size: .; j_call: TRBJ1-6; v_call: TRBV11-2; cdr3_length: 15; d_call: .; cdr3_aa: CASSLAGLEGSPLHF; cdr3_nt: TGTGCCAGCAGCTTAGCGGGACTGGAGGGTTCACCCCTCCACTTT
clone_size: .; j_call: TRBJ2-3; v_call: TRBV6-5; cdr3_length: 15; d_call: .; cdr3_aa: CASSYSGAPTDTQYF; cdr3_nt: TGTGCCAGCAGTTACTCGGGGGCCCCCACAGATACGCAGTATTTT
clone_size: .; j_call: TRBJ1-3; v_call: TRBV20-1; cdr3_length: 11; d_call: .; cdr3_aa: CSALSGNTIYF; cdr3_nt: TGCAGTGCTCTTTCTGGAAACACCATATATTTT
clone_size: .; j_call: TRBJ2-1; v_call: TRBV6-1; cdr3_length: 14; d_call: TRBD2; cdr3_aa: CASKRTSMGDEQFF; cdr3_nt: TGTGCCAGCAAAAGGACTAGCATGGGGGATGAGCAGTTCTTC
clone_size: .; j_call: TRBJ2-2; v_call: TRBV19; cdr3_length: 15; d_call: .; cdr3_aa: CASSIPPGSAGELFF; cdr3_nt: TGTGCCAGTAGTATACCCCCAGGGTCAGCCGGGGAGCTGTTTTTT